The 3 T cell receptor beta chains below come from one sample, sequenced in a study of cytomegalovirus exposure and HLA in healthy donors. 60 Vbeta and 13 Jbeta primers were used in PCR. Produced via immunoSEQ multiplex PCR; TCRdb's table is partial and in-frame only. The sample carries 97,000 or so clones, 55% to 80% recorded once. The sequenced sample was PBMCs. Receptors originate from a human donor in good health.

The chain joins TRBV25-1 to TRBJ1-1; 7 positions agree with TRBD1. CDR1 MGHDK and CDR2 SYGVNS come from the germline V gene. Unmatched junction bases numbered 4, after V lost 8 bases and J lost 1 base. The CDR3 runs to 13 residues. The CDR3 DNA reads TGTGCCAGCCGCGAGGGGGCGAACACTGAAGCTTTCTTT. This translates into CASREGANTEAFF.

The chain recombines TRBV30 with TRBJ2-3, with TRBD1 identical over 8 bases. This CDR3 is 21 amino acids long. Germline values: CDR1 GTSNPN, CDR2 SVGIG (reference sequence). Germline trimming cut 0 bases from V and 0 bases from J; bases unmatched to any gene: 20. The CDR3 spells CAWSVAWTGSRSKPSTDTQYF. The CDR3 DNA reads as TGTGCCTGGAGTGTAGCCTGGACAGGGTCGAGGTCGAAACCTAGCACAGATACGCAGTATTTT.

The V gene is TRBV7-3, the J gene TRBJ2-2, with TRBD1 matching over 9 bases. Germline lookup yields CDR1 SGHTA and CDR2 FQGTGA. This CDR3 comprises 18 residues. After removal of 0 bases from V and 7 bases from J, the junction contained 12 bases not matched to a gene. CDR3 amino acids: CASSLTKTGGRSGGELFF. The CDR3 DNA reads as TGTGCCAGCAGCTTAACTAAAACAGGGGGCCGATCCGGCGGGGAGCTGTTTTTT.